Detailed here is one T cell receptor (beta chain). The antigen is unknown. 5'RACE, which relied on constant-segment primers, yielded TCR alpha and TCR beta cDNA libraries carrying sample barcodes and UMIs. TCRdb reprocessed the 5' RACE reads with MiXCR, giving one entry per CDR3 protein. Of a few hundred thousand distinct CDR3 sequences in the sample, nearly 25% were seen once. The data derive from a study of T-cell memory formation after mild COVID-19. Overall study findings and caveats: CM and EM subsets held most contracting CD4+ clones; EMRA held CD8+ ones. There were some responding clones in pre-infection memory, which suggested that cross-reactive memory had joined.

Germline V gives CDR1 SGDLS, CDR2 YYNGEE. The J segment lost 5 bases and the V segment lost 7 bases, leaving 9 bases of the junction unmatched. CDR3 length: 14 residues. The receptor's source is an adult woman who had mild COVID-19 (a few samples of this study predate the infection). Cell type and time point are not known. The source material was PBMCs or a T cell subset sorted from them (not recorded which). This chain links TRBV9 with TRBJ2-5; TRBD2 matches 9 bases. CDR3 sequence (DNA): TGTGCCAGCGGGAAGCGGGGGGACCTGGAGACCCAGTACTTC. Translated: CASGKRGDLETQYF.